Each of the 21 T cell receptor beta chains below was sequenced from the same sample in a study of human T cells and chemical hapten exposure. The time point: patch test 1, 2 weeks after DPC sensitization. The treatment here: therapeutic diphenylcyclopropenone sensitization with weekly scalp DPC. In TCRdb, the RACE reads were re-called with MiXCR into one record per CDR3 protein. Seen here are approximately 100,000 distinct CDR3 sequences, approximately 9.9% observed once, and the top ten hold under 4.5%. This sample comprised whole blood, obtained in connection with sensitization to the hapten diphenylcyclopropenone (DPC). These receptors all come from a woman aged 40 to 50 with alopecia areata. Some clones in this sample may be carry-over from other donors' samples.

In its sample, this clonotype was seen many times. The chain carries TRBV7-8 and TRBJ2-1; 7 bases are shared with TRBD1. This CDR3 is built from 13 residues. Germline lookup yields CDR1 SGHVS and CDR2 FQNEAQ. V lost 5 bases, J lost 6 bases, and 4 bases stayed unmatched. The CDR3 spells CASSHGTVNEQFF. The CDR3 DNA reads TGTGCCAGCAGCCACGGGACAGTCAATGAGCAGTTCTTC.

The chain employs TRBV15 and TRBJ2-6; 7 bases match TRBD1. Looked up from germline, CDR1 is LNHNV and CDR2 is YYDKDF (reference sequence). V dropped 5 bases and J dropped 0; count of bases not matched to a gene: 16. The CDR3 extends over 20 amino acids. CDR3 residues: CATSPHQGTAGSSGANVLTF. The CDR3 bases are TGTGCCACCAGCCCCCACCAGGGGACAGCAGGAAGCTCTGGGGCCAACGTCCTGACTTTC.

This clonotype has ten or more counts. The CDR3 spells CASSLALAAAPYEQYF. For the CDR3, the DNA is TGTGCCAGCAGCTTAGCATTAGCGGCCGCCCCCTACGAGCAGTACTTC. The V call is TRBV7-3, the J call TRBJ2-7; D is perhaps TRBD2 (6 bases). The length of the CDR3 is 16 residues. Germline CDR1 reads SGHTA; CDR2 reads FQGTGA. Trimming stripped 2 bases from V and 2 bases from J, with 16 bases between.

This clonotype showed up many times. This CDR3 is CASSPGTGGANYEQYF. In DNA form, the CDR3 reads TGTGCCAGCTCACCGGGGACCGGGGGTGCTAATTACGAGCAGTACTTC. The chain joins TRBV18 to TRBJ2-7, with D tentatively TRBD2 (6 bases). The CDR3 loop spans 16 amino acids. CDR1 and CDR2 from the germline V gene are KGHSH and LQKENI. V was shortened by 3 bases and J by 4 bases, with 19 bases between the two germline ends.

The sample holds many counts of this clonotype. This chain joins TRBV6-6 and TRBJ2-1; 11 bases line up with TRBD2. CDR3 length: 17 amino acids. Germline assignment: CDR1 MNHNY and CDR2 SVGAGI (reference sequence). The chain's CDR3 is CATNKERIAGGGNEQFF. The CDR3 region has the DNA TGTGCAACCAACAAGGAAAGAATAGCGGGAGGGGGGAATGAGCAGTTCTTC.

The chain carries TRBV7-9 and TRBJ2-1; D remains unclear. Trimming pared 1 base from V and 8 bases from J, leaving 18 bases between. There are 16 residues in the CDR3. Germline lookup yields CDR1 SEHNR and CDR2 FQNEAQ (reference sequence). The CDR3 DNA is TGTGCCAGCAGCTTAGGAGGACCCTTGCCCACCGATGAGCAGTTCTTC. Its translation is CASSLGGPLPTDEQFF.

V gene TRBV20-1 combines with J gene TRBJ2-7; 8 bases fit TRBD2. The J segment lost 9 bases and the V segment lost 1 base, leaving 14 bases of the junction unmatched. Germline values: CDR1 DFQATT, CDR2 SNEGSKA (reference sequence). The CDR3 is made up of 15 amino acids. The CDR3 reads CSARVPGTRLIGQYF. The CDR3 coding sequence is TGCAGTGCTAGAGTTCCTGGGACTAGACTGATCGGGCAGTACTTC.

This clonotype came up many times. The CDR3 loop is CASSSLSSGFSTDTQYF. CDR3 sequence (DNA): TGTGCCAGCAGTTCCCTATCTAGCGGGTTTAGCACAGATACGCAGTATTTT. The V gene is TRBV6-1, the J gene TRBJ2-3; 8 bases fit TRBD2. The CDR3 runs 17 residues. Germline trimming cut 5 bases from V and 0 bases from J; bases unmatched to any gene: 10. Germline values: CDR1 MNHNS, CDR2 SASEGT.

V and J are TRBV18 and TRBJ2-3; D is possibly TRBD1 (6 bases). In germline, CDR1 is KGHSH, CDR2 LQKENI. The CDR3 loop spans 15 amino acids. Trimming stripped 0 bases from V and 1 base from J, with 8 bases between. CDR3 DNA: TGTGCCAGCTCACCACCCTACAGGGGCACAGATACGCAGTATTTT. It translates to CASSPPYRGTDTQYF.

The chain joins TRBV7-8 to TRBJ1-3; no definite D call. In germline, CDR1 is SGHVS, CDR2 FQNEAQ. V lost 2 bases, J lost 1 base, and 15 bases lay in between. The CDR3 has 17 amino acids. This CDR3 reads CASSLMNRGFSGNTIYF. The CDR3 coding sequence is TGTGCCAGCAGCTTAATGAACAGAGGATTTTCTGGAAACACCATATATTTT.

This clonotype occurred many times. The chain joins TRBV7-2 to TRBJ2-3; perhaps TRBD2 as D (6 bases). With 8 bases removed from V and 5 bases from J, the gap between germline ends came to 20 bases. Germline CDR1 is SGHTA and CDR2 is FQGNSA. The CDR3 extends over 15 amino acids. The CDR3 protein is CASAGSSSGGDTQYF. The CDR3 DNA follows: TGTGCCAGCGCCGGGAGTAGTTCGGGCGGAGATACGCAGTATTTT.

The chain uses TRBV28 and TRBJ2-4; TRBD1 agrees at 7 bases. Looked up from germline, CDR1 is MDHEN and CDR2 is SYDVKM. The V gene end was trimmed by 5 bases and the J gene end by 3 bases; junction bases not matched to a gene: 7. The CDR3 loop spans 15 amino acids. The CDR3 protein is CASSPGGSDKNIQYF. DNA of the CDR3: TGTGCCAGCAGTCCAGGGGGTTCGGACAAAAACATTCAGTACTTC.

This clonotype was picked up a small number of times. The V gene is TRBV20-1, the J gene TRBJ2-7, with 9 bases fitting TRBD1. Germline trimming cut 2 bases from V and 5 bases from J; bases unmatched to any gene: 7. Germline V gene sequence: CDR1 DFQATT, CDR2 SNEGSKA (reference sequence). The CDR3 contains 14 residues. The CDR3 spells CSARRQQGAHEQYF. CDR3 DNA: TGCAGTGCTAGAAGACAACAGGGGGCGCACGAGCAGTACTTC.

This clonotype was recorded a few times. V usage is TRBV9 and J usage is TRBJ2-7; D unresolved. The germline V and J ends were trimmed by 4 bases and 2 bases, with 19 bases remaining between them. CDR3 length equals 16 residues. CDR1 SGDLS and CDR2 YYNGEE come from the germline V gene. Written as DNA, the CDR3 is TGTGCCAGCAGCCCCTCGTCAAAAGGACGCCCCTACGAGCAGTACTTC. This sequence encodes CASSPSSKGRPYEQYF.

The J gene is TRBJ2-7, the V gene TRBV28; D unresolved. Between the trimmed V and J ends, which lost 5 bases and 7 bases, there was a span of 15 bases. Germline V gene data show CDR1 as MDHEN and CDR2 as SYDVKM. The CDR3 is made up of 13 amino acids. CDR3 coding DNA: TGTGCCAGCAGTGGAGCCATCTTTCGGGAGCAGTACTTC. Amino acids: CASSGAIFREQYF.

The chain recombines TRBV27 with TRBJ2-1; 8 nucleotides agree with TRBD1. From germline, CDR1 is MNHEY and CDR2 SMNVEV (reference sequence). This CDR3 comprises 15 residues. The V and J ends lost 6 bases and 8 bases, in that order; junction bases with no gene match: 12. The DNA for the CDR3 is TGTGCCAGCAGACAGGGGGTAGGTATCGGCGATGAGCAGTTCTTC. This sequence encodes CASRQGVGIGDEQFF.

The chain recombines TRBV12-3 or TRBV12-4 with TRBJ1-4; D is perhaps TRBD1 (5 bases). The CDR3 contains 15 residues. Trimming shortened V by 5 bases and J by 7 bases, and 17 bases separated the two germline ends. Here the CDR3 reads CASSTDRVSFEKLFF. For the CDR3, the DNA is TGTGCCAGCAGTACCGACAGAGTATCCTTTGAAAAACTGTTTTTT.

This clonotype was detected only a few times. This chain joins TRBV6-5 and TRBJ1-4; 7 bases agree with TRBD1. The CDR3 sequence is 14 residues long. Losses at the gene ends were 5 bases for V and 6 bases for J; bases not matched to a gene: 6. Germline values: CDR1 MNHEY, CDR2 SVGAGI. The chain's CDR3 is CASSTDRVDEKLFF. The CDR3 DNA is TGTGCCAGCAGTACAGACAGGGTGGATGAAAAACTGTTTTTT.

This clonotype was recorded a few times. This chain links TRBV7-2 with TRBJ1-2; D unresolved. The CDR3 has 12 residues. V lost 0 bases and J 4 bases, leaving 3 bases between the germline ends. Germline lookup yields CDR1 SGHTA and CDR2 FQGNSA. The CDR3 here is CASSLAGYGYTF. The CDR3 DNA reads as TGTGCCAGCAGCTTAGCCGGCTATGGCTACACCTTC.

There are many counts of this clonotype. The chain recombines TRBV14 with TRBJ1-1; possibly TRBD1 for D (6 bases). The CDR3 totals 17 residues. CDR1 is SGHDN and CDR2 is FVKESK in the germline V gene. Trimming shortened V by 1 base and J by 8 bases, and 23 bases separated the two germline ends. The CDR3 loop reads CASSQVLKVGTWPEAFF. The CDR3 nucleotides are TGTGCCAGCAGCCAAGTATTGAAAGTGGGGACATGGCCCGAAGCTTTCTTT.

This clonotype was counted between two and nine times. The chain joins TRBV7-2 to TRBJ1-2; D possibly corresponds to TRBD1 (5 bases). The CDR3 consists of 15 residues. V was shortened by 5 bases and J by 6 bases, with 19 bases between the two germline ends. The germline CDR1 and CDR2 sequences are SGHTA and FQGNSA. DNA of the CDR3: TGTGCCAGCAGCCCGCCCCCTCAGGCAGGGAATGGCTACACCTTC. The encoded protein is CASSPPPQAGNGYTF.